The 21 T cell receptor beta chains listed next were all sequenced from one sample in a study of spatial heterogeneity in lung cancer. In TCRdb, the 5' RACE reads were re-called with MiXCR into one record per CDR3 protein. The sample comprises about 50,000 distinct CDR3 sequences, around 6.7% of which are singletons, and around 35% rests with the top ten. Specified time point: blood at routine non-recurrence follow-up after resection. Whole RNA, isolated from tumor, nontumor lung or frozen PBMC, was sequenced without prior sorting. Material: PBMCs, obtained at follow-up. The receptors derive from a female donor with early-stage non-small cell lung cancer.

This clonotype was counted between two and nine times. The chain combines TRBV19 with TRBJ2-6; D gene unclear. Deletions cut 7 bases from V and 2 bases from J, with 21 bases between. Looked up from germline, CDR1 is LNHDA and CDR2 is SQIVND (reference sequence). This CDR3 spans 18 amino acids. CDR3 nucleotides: TGTGCCAGTACCAAGGCTCAAGGAAGAGTTCCTGGGGCCAACGTCCTGACTTTC. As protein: CASTKAQGRVPGANVLTF.

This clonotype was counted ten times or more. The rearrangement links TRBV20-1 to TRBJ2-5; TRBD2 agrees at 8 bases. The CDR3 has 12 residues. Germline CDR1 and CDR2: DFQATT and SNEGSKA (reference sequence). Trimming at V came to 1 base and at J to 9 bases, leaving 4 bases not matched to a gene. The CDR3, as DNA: TGCAGTGCTAGAGTGGCCGGGGGGGCCCAGTACTTC. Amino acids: CSARVAGGAQYF.

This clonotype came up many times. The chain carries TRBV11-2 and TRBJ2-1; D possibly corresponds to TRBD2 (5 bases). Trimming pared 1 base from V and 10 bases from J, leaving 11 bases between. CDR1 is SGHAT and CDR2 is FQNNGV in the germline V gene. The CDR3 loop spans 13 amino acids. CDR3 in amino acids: CASSLVGGGEQFF. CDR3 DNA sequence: TGTGCCAGCAGCTTAGTCGGAGGAGGAGAGCAGTTCTTC.

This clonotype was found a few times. This chain's CDR3 is CSARDTTSGGAGDTQYF. In DNA form, the CDR3 reads TGCAGTGCTAGAGATACCACTAGCGGGGGGGCCGGTGATACGCAGTATTTT. This chain uses TRBV20-1 with TRBJ2-3; 13 positions match TRBD2. Germline lookup yields CDR1 DFQATT and CDR2 SNEGSKA (reference sequence). The CDR3 sequence is 17 residues long. The V segment lost 0 bases and the J segment 6 bases; nucleotides outside the gene matches: 9.

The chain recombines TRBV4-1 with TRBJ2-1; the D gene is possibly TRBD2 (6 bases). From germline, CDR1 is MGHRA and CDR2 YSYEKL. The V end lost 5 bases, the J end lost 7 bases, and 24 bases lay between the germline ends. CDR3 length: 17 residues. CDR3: CASSSRGGTTQYNEQFF. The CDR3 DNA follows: TGCGCCAGCAGCTCCCGGGGAGGTACCACACAATATAATGAGCAGTTCTTC.

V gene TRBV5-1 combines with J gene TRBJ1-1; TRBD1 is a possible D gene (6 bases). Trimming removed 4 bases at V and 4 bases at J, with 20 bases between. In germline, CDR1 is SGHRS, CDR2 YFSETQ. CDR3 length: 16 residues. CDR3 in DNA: TGCGCCAGCAGCGGAAGCGGGGGGCTCGGAGGCACTGAAGCTTTCTTT. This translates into CASSGSGGLGGTEAFF.

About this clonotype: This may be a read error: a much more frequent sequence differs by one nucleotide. CDR3 sequence reads: CTISGQGFTYEQYF. The CDR3 DNA reads as TGTACCATCAGCGGACAGGGGTTCACCTACGAGCAGTACTTC. This chain uses TRBV10-3 with TRBJ2-7, with 9 positions matching TRBD1. The CDR3 has 14 residues. CDR1 ENHRY and CDR2 SYGVKD come from the germline V gene.

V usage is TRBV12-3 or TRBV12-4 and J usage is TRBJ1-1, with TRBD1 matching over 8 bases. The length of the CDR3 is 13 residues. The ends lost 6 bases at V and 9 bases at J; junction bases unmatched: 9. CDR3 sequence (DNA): TGTGCCAGCAGCCTAGGACAGGGAGGGCAAGCTTTCTTT. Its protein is CASSLGQGGQAFF.

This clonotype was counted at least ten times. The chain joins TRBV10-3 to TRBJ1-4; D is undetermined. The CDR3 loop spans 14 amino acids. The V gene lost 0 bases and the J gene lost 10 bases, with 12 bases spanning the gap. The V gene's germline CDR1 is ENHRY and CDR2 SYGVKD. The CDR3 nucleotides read TGTGCCATCAGTGAGTCGGAGGGAGGCCGAAAACTGTTTTTT. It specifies CAISESEGGRKLFF.

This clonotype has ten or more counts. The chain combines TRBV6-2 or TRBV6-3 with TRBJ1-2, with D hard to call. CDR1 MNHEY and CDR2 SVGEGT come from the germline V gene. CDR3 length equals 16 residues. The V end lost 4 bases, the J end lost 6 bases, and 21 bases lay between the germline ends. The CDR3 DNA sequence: TGTGCCAGCAGTTCCATCACGCCCCGGGCCTGGGATGGCTACACCTTC. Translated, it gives CASSSITPRAWDGYTF.

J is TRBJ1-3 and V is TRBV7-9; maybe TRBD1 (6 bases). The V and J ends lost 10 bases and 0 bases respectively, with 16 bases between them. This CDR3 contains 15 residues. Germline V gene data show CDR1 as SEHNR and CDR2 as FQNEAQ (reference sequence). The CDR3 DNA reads TGTGCCACCTCGTCGGGGGGCTTCTCTGGAAACACCATATATTTT. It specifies CATSSGGFSGNTIYF.

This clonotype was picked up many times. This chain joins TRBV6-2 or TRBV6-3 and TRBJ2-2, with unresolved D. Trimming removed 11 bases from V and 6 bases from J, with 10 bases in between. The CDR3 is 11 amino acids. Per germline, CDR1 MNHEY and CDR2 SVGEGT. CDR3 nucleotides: TGTGCCGTCCATCTGGCCGGGGAGCTGTTTTTT. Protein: CAVHLAGELFF.

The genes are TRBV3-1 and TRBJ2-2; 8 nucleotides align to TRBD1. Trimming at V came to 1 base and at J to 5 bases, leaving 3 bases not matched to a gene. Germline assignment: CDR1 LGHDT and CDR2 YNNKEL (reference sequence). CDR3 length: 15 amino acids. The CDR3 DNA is TGTGCCAGCAGCCAAGGCAGGGGGCGAACCGGGGAGCTGTTTTTT. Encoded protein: CASSQGRGRTGELFF.

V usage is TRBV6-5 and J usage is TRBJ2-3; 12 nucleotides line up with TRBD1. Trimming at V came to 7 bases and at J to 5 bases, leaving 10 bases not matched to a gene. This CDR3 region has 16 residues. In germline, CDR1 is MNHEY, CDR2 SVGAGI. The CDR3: CASTPPGTGGRDTQYF. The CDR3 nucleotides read TGTGCCAGCACCCCGCCCGGGACAGGGGGCAGAGATACGCAGTATTTT.

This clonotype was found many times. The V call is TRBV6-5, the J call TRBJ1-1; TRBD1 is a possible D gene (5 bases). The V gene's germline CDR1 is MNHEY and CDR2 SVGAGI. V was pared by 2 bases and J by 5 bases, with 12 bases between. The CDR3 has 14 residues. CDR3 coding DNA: TGTGCCAGCAGTTACGAGGGACGGCGGACTGAAGCTTTCTTT. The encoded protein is CASSYEGRRTEAFF.

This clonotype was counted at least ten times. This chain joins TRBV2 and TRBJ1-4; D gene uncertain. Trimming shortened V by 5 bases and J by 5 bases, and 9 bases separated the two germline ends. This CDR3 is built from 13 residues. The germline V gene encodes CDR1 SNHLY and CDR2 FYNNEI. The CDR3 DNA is TGTGCCAGCAGTCCTTTTTGGAATGAAAAACTGTTTTTT. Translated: CASSPFWNEKLFF.

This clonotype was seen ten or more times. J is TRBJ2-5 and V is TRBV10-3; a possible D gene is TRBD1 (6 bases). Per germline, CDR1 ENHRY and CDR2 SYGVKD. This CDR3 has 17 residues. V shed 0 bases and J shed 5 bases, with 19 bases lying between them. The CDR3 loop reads CAISESRGGAPIETQYF. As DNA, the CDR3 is TGTGCCATCAGTGAGTCCCGAGGGGGAGCCCCGATTGAGACCCAGTACTTC.

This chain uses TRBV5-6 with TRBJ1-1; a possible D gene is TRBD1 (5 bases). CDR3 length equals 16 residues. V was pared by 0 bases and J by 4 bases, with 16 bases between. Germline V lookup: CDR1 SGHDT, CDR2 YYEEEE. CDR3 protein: CASSLVYPGTATEAFF. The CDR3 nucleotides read TGTGCCAGCAGCTTGGTTTACCCGGGGACGGCCACTGAAGCTTTCTTT. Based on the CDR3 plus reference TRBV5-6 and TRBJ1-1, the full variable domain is DAGVTQSPTHLIKTRGQQVTLRCSPKSGHDTVSWYQQALGQGPQFIFQYYEEEERQRGNFPDRFSGHQFPNYSSELNVNALLLGDSALYLCASSLVYPGTATEAFFGQGTRLTVV.

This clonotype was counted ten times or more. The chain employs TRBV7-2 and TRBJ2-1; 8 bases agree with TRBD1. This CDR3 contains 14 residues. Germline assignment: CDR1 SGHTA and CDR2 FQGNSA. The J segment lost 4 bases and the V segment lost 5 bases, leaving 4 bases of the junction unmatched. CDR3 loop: CASSEDRVYNEQFF. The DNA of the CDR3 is TGTGCCAGCAGCGAGGACAGGGTTTACAATGAGCAGTTCTTC.

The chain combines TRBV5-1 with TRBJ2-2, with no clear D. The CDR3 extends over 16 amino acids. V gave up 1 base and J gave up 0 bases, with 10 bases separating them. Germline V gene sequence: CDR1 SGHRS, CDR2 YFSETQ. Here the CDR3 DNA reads TGCGCCAGCAGCTTGTTGGGGTCCGCGAACACCGGGGAGCTGTTTTTT. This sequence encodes CASSLLGSANTGELFF.

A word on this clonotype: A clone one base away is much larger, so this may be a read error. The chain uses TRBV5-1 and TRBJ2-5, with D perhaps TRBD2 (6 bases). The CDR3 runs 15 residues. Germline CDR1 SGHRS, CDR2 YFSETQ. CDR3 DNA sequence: TGCGCCAGCAGCTTGGATGCCGGAGGGGTAGAGACCCCGTACTTC. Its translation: CASSLDAGGVETPYF.